The sequence of this T cell receptor beta chain was determined in a study of blood T cell repertoires in COVID-19. In the source study's methods: Nucleated cell number was recorded as an estimate derived from reference gene primer amplification. The protocol was immunoSEQ multiplex PCR, while the TCRdb copy is restricted to in-frame clones and leaves out a portion. For V, J and clone size, that table is used; D and trimming come from the DNA. The table shows approximately 350,000 clones, with 75% to 90% occurring only once. Germline V gives CDR1 MNHEY, CDR2 SVGAGI. Trimming pared 5 bases from V and 2 bases from J, leaving 12 bases between. This CDR3 spans 14 amino acids.

The TCR sequence derives from a woman aged 60 to 75 with COVID-19, enrolled during active disease. What was sequenced was peripheral blood. V gene TRBV6-5 combines with J gene TRBJ1-2; no reliable D call. CDR3 protein: CASSPRAVNYGYTF. The DNA of the CDR3 is TGTGCCAGCAGTCCCCGCGCGGTCAACTATGGCTACACCTTC.